These 28 T cell receptor beta chains share one sample of origin, sequenced in a study of post-analysis software for immune sequencing data. General study points: Compared with controls, patients had more of about 5 TRBV segments, including TRBV5-6, TRBV5-1 and TRBV20-1.

Their target antigens are unknown. Built from TCR beta cDNA, the libraries had unique molecular identifiers in them. TCRdb re-called the PCR reads with MiXCR, one entry per CDR3 protein. In the table there are hundreds of thousands of distinct CDR3 sequences, 40% to 55% of which are singletons. Sample: blood. These receptors all come from a girl aged 10 to 17 with multiple sclerosis.

The V and J genes are TRBV4-3 and TRBJ2-7; 9 nucleotides line up with TRBD2. The V gene's germline CDR1 is LGHNA and CDR2 YSLEER. This CDR3 contains 17 residues. Losses at the gene ends were 3 bases for V and 0 bases for J; bases not matched to a gene: 9. Here the CDR3 DNA reads TGCGCCAGCAGCCAGAAACCGGGACTAGCTAGCTCCTACGAGCAGTACTTC. It yields the protein CASSQKPGLASSYEQYF.

The V gene is TRBV10-3, the J gene TRBJ2-1, with TRBD2 matching over 8 bases. CDR3 length: 20 residues. Germline trimming cut 6 bases from V and 0 bases from J; bases unmatched to any gene: 19. Germline CDR1 ENHRY, CDR2 SYGVKD. This CDR3 reads CAISDLRASGSSSSYNEQFF. The CDR3 DNA sequence: TGTGCCATCAGCGACCTTAGGGCTAGCGGGTCCTCAAGCTCCTACAATGAGCAGTTCTTC.

The chain is built from TRBV2 and TRBJ2-3, with TRBD2 matching over 15 bases. Germline V gene data show CDR1 as SNHLY and CDR2 as FYNNEI. V trimming: 4 bases; J trimming: 4 bases; junction bases outside the gene matches: 6. The CDR3 is 17 amino acids. In DNA, the CDR3 is TGTGCCAGCAGTGGCGGACTAGCGGGAGGGCCGTCAGATACGCAGTATTTT. Encoded protein: CASSGGLAGGPSDTQYF.

The chain uses TRBV3-1 and TRBJ2-3; the D gene is possibly TRBD2 (5 bases). The CDR3 covers 13 residues. CDR1 and CDR2 from the germline V gene are LGHDT and YNNKEL (reference sequence). The V and J ends lost 1 base and 4 bases respectively, with 6 bases between them. The chain's CDR3 is CASSQAGSDTQYF. In DNA form, the CDR3 reads TGTGCCAGCAGCCAAGCGGGGTCAGATACGCAGTATTTT.

This chain links TRBV7-2 with TRBJ2-1; D not certain. V gave up 2 bases and J gave up 7 bases, with 6 bases separating them. CDR3 length: 12 amino acids. Per germline, CDR1 SGHTA and CDR2 FQGNSA. CDR3 bases: TGTGCCAGCAGCTTATTTCTGAATGAGCAGTTCTTC. Amino acid sequence: CASSLFLNEQFF.

This chain links TRBV6-2 or TRBV6-3 with TRBJ2-5; TRBD2 matches at 13 bases. Germline assignment: CDR1 MNHEY and CDR2 SVGEGT. V gave up 6 bases and J gave up 6 bases; unmatched junction bases: 4. The CDR3 has 14 amino acids. This CDR3 reads CASSGTSGTKTQYF. As DNA, the CDR3 is TGTGCCAGCAGCGGGACTAGCGGGACAAAGACCCAGTACTTC.

This clonotype was seen only a few times. The rearrangement uses TRBV7-2 and TRBJ1-2, with D possibly TRBD1 on 5 matching bases. Germline lookup yields CDR1 SGHTA and CDR2 FQGNSA. CDR3 size: 13 residues. V shed 6 bases and J shed 4 bases, with 12 bases lying between them. For the CDR3, the DNA is TGTGCCAGCAGGGGGGAATCGGGCTATGGCTACACCTTC. Its protein is CASRGESGYGYTF.

The gene calls are TRBV20-1 and TRBJ2-5; 10 bases agree with TRBD1. Gene TRBJ2-7 matches the end of the DNA better, so the J call may be wrong. The germline gives CDR1 DFQATT, CDR2 SNEGSKA (reference sequence). The CDR3 spans 17 residues. The CDR3 region is CSASPGTGVPGAYEQYF. In DNA, the CDR3 is TGCAGTGCTAGTCCCGGGACAGGGGTTCCCGGGGCCTACGAGCAGTACTTC.

V and J are TRBV28 and TRBJ2-7, with 7 bases aligning to TRBD1. The CDR3 covers 14 residues. V trimming: 6 bases; J trimming: 1 base; junction bases outside the gene matches: 6. Germline V gene lookup returns CDR1 MDHEN and CDR2 SYDVKM. The CDR3 DNA sequence: TGTGCCAGCAGATCCGGGACAGCATCCTACGAGCAGTACTTC. Encoded protein: CASRSGTASYEQYF.

This clonotype was seen more than once but under ten times. The chain is built from TRBV12-3 or TRBV12-4 and TRBJ2-7; 9 bases are shared with TRBD2. V dropped 6 bases and J dropped 4; count of bases not matched to a gene: 10. There are 15 residues in the CDR3. CDR3 residues: CASSPRSAGGYEQYF. In DNA, the CDR3 is TGTGCCAGCAGCCCGCGCTCTGCGGGAGGGTACGAGCAGTACTTC.

In its sample, this clonotype was seen a few times. The CDR3 here is CASSQGYRQVDEQYF. The CDR3 bases are TGCGCCAGCAGCCAAGGATATAGACAGGTTGATGAGCAGTACTTC. V usage is TRBV4-1 and J usage is TRBJ2-7; D may be TRBD1 (6 bases). This CDR3 spans 15 amino acids. Between the trimmed V and J ends, which lost 1 base and 7 bases, there was a span of 17 bases. Germline V CDR1 and CDR2: MGHRA, YSYEKL.

The sample holds one count of this clonotype. A read error may account for a junction end that differs from germline. This rearrangement joins TRBV20-1 to TRBJ2-1, with D perhaps TRBD2 (6 bases). Germline loops: CDR1 DFQATT, CDR2 SNEGSKA (reference sequence). The CDR3 consists of 15 residues. CDR3 region: CSPSPFASVRNEQFF. CDR3 sequence (DNA): TGCAGTCCTAGTCCCTTTGCTAGCGTTCGGAATGAGCAGTTCTTC.

The chain joins TRBV20-1 to TRBJ2-3; no definite D call. The CDR3 is 13 amino acids. V dropped 2 bases and J dropped 3 bases, with 9 bases sitting between them. The germline V gene encodes CDR1 DFQATT and CDR2 SNEGSKA (reference sequence). In DNA form, the CDR3 reads TGCAGTGCTAGACCGGTGGTGACAGATACGCAGTATTTT. It is translated as CSARPVVTDTQYF.

The count of this clonotype is one. The J gene is TRBJ1-5, the V gene TRBV12-3 or TRBV12-4; D may be TRBD1 (6 bases). V gave up 4 bases and J gave up 2 bases, with 12 bases separating them. CDR3 length: 15 residues. CDR3 loop: CASSSRDTRNQPQHF. The CDR3 DNA reads TGTGCCAGCAGTTCCCGGGACACCCGCAATCAGCCCCAGCATTTT.

About this clonotype itself: Germline is not matched at one junction end, which may reflect a read error. The V and J genes are TRBV28 and TRBJ2-7, with unresolved D. Germline CDR1 MDHEN, CDR2 SYDVKM. CDR3 size: 13 residues. CDR3 bases: TGTGCCAGCAGTCCTCATCGCTCCTACGGGCAGTACTTC. It codes for CASSPHRSYGQYF.

The V gene is TRBV11-2, the J gene TRBJ2-1; no reliable D call. Trimming stripped 1 base from V and 6 bases from J, with 10 bases between. The germline gives CDR1 SGHAT, CDR2 FQNNGV. The CDR3 spans 14 residues. The CDR3 region is CASSLGADGNEQFF. The CDR3 region has the DNA TGTGCCAGCAGCTTAGGGGCAGACGGCAATGAGCAGTTCTTC.

This chain connects TRBV5-1 to TRBJ2-7; 9 nucleotides match TRBD1. CDR3 length: 14 residues. The V gene's germline CDR1 is SGHRS and CDR2 YFSETQ. V shed 3 bases, J shed 7 bases, and the junction held 8 bases outside the gene matches. DNA of the CDR3: TGCGCCAGCAGCTCAAGGACAGGGGCGCTGGAGCAGTACTTC. Protein: CASSSRTGALEQYF.

DNA for the CDR3: TGTGCCAGCGTTAGCGGGAGAGCTGGCAATGAGCAGTTCTTC. It translates to CASVSGRAGNEQFF. This rearrangement joins TRBV2 to TRBJ2-1, with 9 positions matching TRBD2. Unmatched junction bases numbered 8, after V lost 8 bases and J lost 6 bases. Germline values: CDR1 SNHLY, CDR2 FYNNEI. The CDR3 extends over 14 amino acids.

Here the CDR3 DNA reads TGCAGTGCTACCTCTCGAGAGACCCAGTACTTC. The encoded protein is CSATSRETQYF. The chain couples TRBV20-1 to TRBJ2-5; D is undetermined. This CDR3 spans 11 amino acids. Germline CDR1 DFQATT, CDR2 SNEGSKA (reference sequence). V was trimmed by 4 bases and J by 4 bases, leaving 7 bases between them.

The table lists this clonotype with many counts. The chain uses TRBV7-9 and TRBJ2-7, with 9 nucleotides matching TRBD2. V shed 4 bases and J 6 bases; nucleotides not matched to a gene: 7. The germline V gene has CDR1 SEHNR and CDR2 FQNEAQ (reference sequence). The CDR3 has 14 amino acids. The CDR3 DNA follows: TGTGCCAGCAGCTCGGCGGGAGGGCCCTCCGAGCAGTACTTC. Residues: CASSSAGGPSEQYF.

This chain connects TRBV20-1 to TRBJ2-5; 8 bases line up with TRBD1. The DNA matches TRBJ2-7 better at its end, which makes the J call doubtful. The germline CDR1 and CDR2 sequences are DFQATT and SNEGSKA (reference sequence). The CDR3 runs to 15 residues. CDR3: CSARKGQDRPTEQYF. CDR3 coding DNA: TGCAGTGCTCGAAAGGGACAGGACCGGCCCACCGAGCAGTACTTC.

This clonotype was counted between two and nine times. This chain connects TRBV29-1 to TRBJ2-3, with TRBD2 identical over 7 bases. The CDR3 is 15 residues long. The V gene's germline CDR1 is SQVTM and CDR2 ANQGSEA. V shed 8 bases, J shed 2 bases, and the junction held 13 bases outside the gene matches. The chain's CDR3 is CSIKGRARDTDTQYF. The CDR3 DNA reads TGCAGCATAAAGGGGAGGGCCAGGGACACAGATACGCAGTATTTT.

This clonotype was detected a few times. The CDR3 loop is CASSSGTANEQFF. As DNA, the CDR3 is TGTGCCAGCAGCTCCGGGACGGCAAATGAGCAGTTCTTC. This chain uses TRBV7-2 with TRBJ2-1, with D perhaps assigned TRBD1 or TRBD2 (5 bases each). Trimming shortened V by 4 bases and J by 7 bases, and 11 bases separated the two germline ends. This CDR3 has 13 residues. Germline CDR1 and CDR2: SGHTA and FQGNSA.

This clonotype was picked up a small number of times. This chain uses TRBV9 with TRBJ1-2; 9 nucleotides match TRBD1. Germline V gives CDR1 SGDLS, CDR2 YYNGEE. This CDR3 spans 18 amino acids. V lost 4 bases, J lost 6 bases, and 19 bases stayed unmatched. CDR3 protein: CASSPSPGTGSLLNGYTF. The CDR3 nucleotides are TGTGCCAGCAGCCCAAGTCCCGGGACAGGGTCCCTACTTAATGGCTACACCTTC. Full variable domain (remainder filled in from reference TRBV9 and TRBJ1-2): DSGVTQTPKHLITATGQRVTLRCSPRSGDLSVYWYQQSLDQGLQFLIQYYNGEERAKGNILERFSAQQFPDLHSELNLSSLELGDSALYFCASSPSPGTGSLLNGYTFGSGTRLTVV.

The J gene is TRBJ1-4, the V gene TRBV28; a possible D gene is TRBD1 (6 bases). The CDR3 is 18 amino acids. Germline V lookup: CDR1 MDHEN, CDR2 SYDVKM. V lost 3 bases and J lost 0, with 17 bases in between. The CDR3 here is CASSLDLQGYATNEKLFF. For the CDR3, the DNA is TGTGCCAGCAGTTTGGATTTGCAGGGGTACGCAACTAATGAAAAACTGTTTTTT.

Only a few counts were recorded for this clonotype. The V and J genes are TRBV10-2 and TRBJ2-3, with D possibly being TRBD2 (5 bases). Germline CDR1 reads WSHSY; CDR2 reads SAAADI. The germline V and J ends were trimmed by 5 bases and 5 bases, with 14 bases remaining between them. CDR3 length: 14 residues. The CDR3 DNA reads as TGCGCCAGCAGTTTTACCCAGAGGGTAGATACGCAGTATTTT. Its translation: CASSFTQRVDTQYF.

The chain combines TRBV7-3 with TRBJ2-3; 7 bases fit TRBD2. Trimming at V came to 7 bases and at J to 4 bases, leaving 5 bases not matched to a gene. Per the germline V gene, CDR1 is SGHTA and CDR2 is FQGTGA. The CDR3 sequence is 13 residues long. CDR3 in DNA: TGTGCCAGCACAGCGGGACGGTCAGATACGCAGTATTTT. Amino acids: CASTAGRSDTQYF.

This chain connects TRBV5-1 to TRBJ2-3; TRBD2 is a possible D gene (6 bases). CDR3 length: 16 residues. The V gene lost 5 bases and the J gene lost 4 bases, with 20 bases spanning the gap. CDR1 is SGHRS and CDR2 is YFSETQ in the germline V gene. The CDR3 is CASRMIGLGTPDTQYF. The CDR3, as DNA: TGCGCCAGCAGGATGATCGGGTTGGGGACTCCAGATACGCAGTATTTT.